Here is one TCR beta chain with its context. Its antigen is as yet unknown. This PCR relied on a set of 60 Vbeta primers and 13 Jbeta primers. Authors' methods: Counted up in a later analysis, unique TCR beta chains came to roughly 80 million, with some 11 million shared. The protocol was immunoSEQ multiplex PCR, while the TCRdb copy is restricted to in-frame clones and leaves out a portion. V, J and clone size are those of that table, while D and trimming were read from the DNA. The data contain 95,000 to 150,000 clones, 50% to 80% of them singletons. This sample is drawn from a study of cytomegalovirus exposure and HLA in healthy donors. Study conclusions and caveats: Highly shared sequence variants in one cluster were likely a sequencing artifact.

Germline lookup yields CDR1 SNHLY and CDR2 FYNNEI. The CDR3 loop spans 13 amino acids. V was clipped by 5 bases and J by 2 bases, with 10 bases between them. The specimen was PBMCs. The rearrangement joins TRBV2 to TRBJ2-7; possible D gene TRBD2, 6 bases. This TCR was recovered from a woman in her forties in good health and CMV-seropositive. This chain's CDR3 is CASSPTSTYEQYF. The CDR3 DNA follows: TGTGCCAGCAGTCCGACTAGTACCTACGAGCAGTACTTC.